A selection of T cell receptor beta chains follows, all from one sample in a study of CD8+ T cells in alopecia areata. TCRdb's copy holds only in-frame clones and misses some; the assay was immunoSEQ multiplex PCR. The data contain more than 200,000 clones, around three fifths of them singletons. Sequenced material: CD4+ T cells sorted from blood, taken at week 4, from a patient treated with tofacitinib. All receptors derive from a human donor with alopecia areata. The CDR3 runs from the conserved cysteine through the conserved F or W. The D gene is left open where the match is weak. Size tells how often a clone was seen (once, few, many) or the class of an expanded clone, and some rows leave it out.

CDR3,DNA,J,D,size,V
CASTSERVGYTF,TGTGCCAGCACCTCGGAGAGGGTTGGCTACACCTTC,TRBJ1-2,.,few,TRBV2
CASSLRGKPTNYGYTF,TGTGCCAGCAGCTTACGTGGCAAACCCACTAACTATGGCTACACCTTC,TRBJ1-2,.,.,TRBV7-9
CSVEEGPDEKLFF,TGCAGCGTTGAAGAGGGCCCCGATGAAAAACTGTTTTTT,TRBJ1-4,.,.,TRBV29-1
CASSAGLAAYNEQFF,TGCGCCAGCAGTGCGGGACTAGCGGCGTACAATGAGCAGTTCTTC,TRBJ2-1,TRBD2,.,TRBV5-1
CASSFRDRVMYEQYF,TGTGCCAGCAGCTTCCGGGACAGGGTGATGTACGAGCAGTACTTC,TRBJ2-7,TRBD1,.,TRBV5-6
CASRLTGGHEQFF,TGTGCCAGCAGATTGACAGGGGGGCATGAGCAGTTCTTC,TRBJ2-1,TRBD1,.,TRBV6-5
CASSLTSPSYNEQFF,TGCGCCAGCAGCTTGACATCCCCCTCCTACAATGAGCAGTTCTTC,TRBJ2-1,.,.,TRBV5-1
CARTRGSGANVLTF,TGTGCCCGAACACGGGGCTCTGGGGCCAACGTCCTGACTTTC,TRBJ2-6,.,.,TRBV30
CASTWGGRGEQYF,TGTGCCAGCACCTGGGGGGGGCGCGGCGAGCAGTACTTC,TRBJ2-7,.,.,TRBV28
CASSELSGFGYTF,TGTGCCAGCAGTGAACTCTCGGGGTTTGGCTACACCTTC,TRBJ1-2,.,.,TRBV6-5
CASIPTGRGSPLHF,TGTGCCAGCATTCCGACAGGGCGGGGATCACCCCTCCACTTT,TRBJ1-6,TRBD1,.,TRBV7-9
CASSQGRNQIHGYTF,TGCGCCAGCAGCCAAGGACGGAACCAAATCCATGGCTACACCTTC,TRBJ1-2,.,.,TRBV4-1
CSVRQGEPYNEQFF,TGCAGCGTTCGGCAGGGAGAACCCTACAATGAGCAGTTCTTC,TRBJ2-1,.,.,TRBV29-1
CSVGVGSGEKLFF,TGCAGCGTTGGGGTAGGGAGCGGTGAAAAACTGTTTTTT,TRBJ1-4,.,few,TRBV29-1
CASSASRAEQFF,TGTGCCAGCAGCGCCTCACGGGCGGAGCAGTTCTTC,TRBJ2-1,.,few,TRBV7-8